Presented here are 31 T cell receptor beta chains from one specimen sequenced in a study of T cells in localized non-small cell lung cancer. Generated by immunoSEQ multiplex PCR, the TCRdb table keeps only in-frame clones and is missing some. The table includes approximately 4,500 clones, approximately 93% detected once. The sample in question was peripheral blood, obtained before any cancer treatment. These receptors were obtained from a woman between 35 and 70 years old with stage I lung adenocarcinoma.

The gene calls are TRBV21-1 and TRBJ2-7; the listed D gene, TRBD2, was not tested against the DNA. TRBV21-1 is designated a pseudogene. The length of the CDR3 is 18 residues. CDR3 amino acids: CASSKAPGTSGRSYEQYF. CDR3 in DNA: TGTGCCAGCAGCAAAGCCCCGGGGACTAGCGGGCGCTCCTACGAGCAGTACTTC.

The V and J genes are TRBV29-1 and TRBJ2-4; 9 bases are shared with TRBD1. CDR3 length equals 13 residues. Looked up from germline, CDR1 is SQVTM and CDR2 is ANQGSEA. Losses at the gene ends were 7 bases for V and 9 bases for J; bases not matched to a gene: 10. Here the CDR3 reads CSGTGTGNGIQYF. The DNA for the CDR3 is TGCAGCGGCACCGGGACAGGGAATGGCATTCAGTACTTC.

J is TRBJ2-2 and V is TRBV5-1, with D perhaps matching TRBD1 (5 bases). The CDR3 length is 16 residues. Germline CDR1 and CDR2: SGHRS and YFSETQ. V was cut by 4 bases and J by 1 base, with 14 bases left in between. The CDR3 protein is CASSRSDSQNTGELFF. DNA for the CDR3: TGCGCCAGCAGCCGCTCCGACAGCCAGAACACCGGGGAGCTGTTTTTT.

The chain joins TRBV6-1 to TRBJ2-3; maybe TRBD1 (6 bases). This CDR3 has 14 residues. The germline CDR1 and CDR2 sequences are MNHNS and SASEGT. Trimming stripped 4 bases from V and 2 bases from J, with 10 bases between. The CDR3, as DNA: TGTGCCAGCAGTGGAGGACAGCACACAGATACGCAGTATTTT. It codes for CASSGGQHTDTQYF.

V is TRBV4-1 and J is TRBJ1-1; D is unclear. CDR1 MGHRA and CDR2 YSYEKL come from the germline V gene. V lost 3 bases to trimming and J lost 4 bases, with 12 bases between them. CDR3 length: 14 amino acids. CDR3 sequence reads: CASSQGTYLTEAFF. CDR3 nucleotides: TGCGCCAGCAGCCAGGGAACCTACCTCACTGAAGCTTTCTTT.

The chain joins TRBV18 to TRBJ2-1; D remains unclear. The CDR3 totals 15 residues. Trimming stripped 0 bases from V and 14 bases from J, with 20 bases between. CDR1 is KGHSH and CDR2 is LQKENI in the germline V gene. CDR3 amino acids: CASSPPVGLIGYKFF. The CDR3 region has the DNA TGTGCCAGCTCACCACCGGTCGGGCTGATCGGATATAAGTTCTTC.

V usage is TRBV19 and J usage is TRBJ2-2; tentative D call: TRBD2 (6 bases). V gave up 6 bases and J gave up 0 bases, with 14 bases separating them. In germline, CDR1 is LNHDA, CDR2 SQIVND (reference sequence). The CDR3 runs 16 residues. Here the CDR3 reads CASRRKRASNTGELFF. The CDR3, as DNA: TGTGCCAGTAGGCGAAAGCGGGCCTCGAACACCGGGGAGCTGTTTTTT. The entire variable domain, with the rest obtained from reference TRBV19 and TRBJ2-2, is as follows: DGGITQSPKYLFRKEGQNVTLSCEQNLNHDAMYWYRQDPGQGLRLIYYSQIVNDFQKGDIAEGYSVSREKKESFPLTVTSAQKNPTAFYLCASRRKRASNTGELFFGEGSRLTVL.

This clone was observed once. This sequence joins TRBV29-1 and TRBJ2-1; 7 bases align to TRBD1. V trimming: 2 bases; J trimming: 12 bases; junction bases outside the gene matches: 13. The germline V gene encodes CDR1 SQVTM and CDR2 ANQGSEA. The CDR3 totals 14 residues. The CDR3 coding sequence is TGCAGCGTTGAACTCCTAACGCTGGGGGACAGGCAGTTCTTC. Its protein is CSVELLTLGDRQFF.

This clone was seen a single time. This chain connects TRBV5-1 to TRBJ2-1; 9 bases are a match to TRBD2. In germline, CDR1 is SGHRS, CDR2 YFSETQ. CDR3 length equals 14 residues. J lost 2 bases, V lost 4 bases, and 1 base had no gene match. CDR3 coding DNA: TGCGCCAGCAGCCCTAGCGGGACCTACAATGAGCAGTTCTTC. Translation gives CASSPSGTYNEQFF.

The J gene is TRBJ1-1, the V gene TRBV28, with D perhaps matching TRBD1 (6 bases). The CDR3 covers 14 residues. V was shortened by 6 bases and J by 7 bases, with 18 bases between the two germline ends. Germline CDR1 reads MDHEN; CDR2 reads SYDVKM. CDR3 sequence (DNA): TGTGCCAGCAGCTCCTCCGGGGGGCAGGTTGAAGCTTTCTTT. Its protein is CASSSSGGQVEAFF.

The chain is built from TRBV27 and TRBJ2-7; D is perhaps TRBD2 (6 bases). The CDR3 is 16 amino acids. The germline V and J ends were trimmed by 4 bases and 0 bases, with 16 bases remaining between them. Per the germline V gene, CDR1 is MNHEY and CDR2 is SMNVEV (reference sequence). The CDR3 sequence is CASSSGARGISYEQYF. The CDR3 coding sequence is TGTGCCAGCAGTTCTGGGGCCCGGGGGATCTCCTACGAGCAGTACTTC.

The rearrangement links TRBV6-1 to TRBJ1-2; 9 bases fit TRBD1. The CDR3 consists of 14 residues. V lost 4 bases to trimming and J lost 4 bases; unmatched junction nucleotides: 4. CDR1 and CDR2 (germline): MNHNS, SASEGT. CDR3 sequence (DNA): TGTGCCAGCAGTGGGGGGACAGGGTCCTATGGCTACACCTTC. Translation gives CASSGGTGSYGYTF.

The rearrangement joins TRBV28 to TRBJ2-2; 12 bases map to TRBD2. The junction had 4 bases not matched to a gene; V was cut back by 7 bases and J by 1 base. This CDR3 spans 16 amino acids. Per the germline V gene, CDR1 is MDHEN and CDR2 is SYDVKM. For the CDR3, the DNA is TGTGCCAGCACCCCTAGCGGGAGGGGGAACACCGGGGAGCTGTTTTTT. It yields the protein CASTPSGRGNTGELFF. The whole variable domain, filled in from reference TRBV28 and TRBJ2-2, reads DVKVTQSSRYLVKRTGEKVFLECVQDMDHENMFWYRQDPGLGLRLIYFSYDVKMKEKGDIPEGYSVSREKKERFSLILESASTNQTSMYLCASTPSGRGNTGELFFGEGSRLTVL.

V usage is TRBV28 and J usage is TRBJ1-2; D is possibly TRBD1 (5 bases). Germline CDR1 is MDHEN and CDR2 is SYDVKM. The length of the CDR3 is 14 residues. Deletions cut 8 bases from V and 3 bases from J, with 16 bases between. Written as DNA, the CDR3 is TGTGCCAGCTGGGGCCTGGGAGGCCACTATGGCTACACCTTC. As protein: CASWGLGGHYGYTF.

The chain joins TRBV30 to TRBJ1-2; 7 nucleotides match TRBD1. Unmatched junction bases numbered 9, after V lost 2 bases and J lost 3 bases. There are 15 residues in the CDR3. The germline gives CDR1 GTSNPN, CDR2 SVGIG (reference sequence). The CDR3 is CAWSTPDRNYYGYTF. The CDR3 bases are TGTGCCTGGAGTACCCCGGACAGGAACTACTATGGCTACACCTTC.

V usage is TRBV21-1 and J usage is TRBJ2-7; TRBD2, the D gene given by the table, was not confirmed from the DNA. TRBV21-1 is tagged as a pseudogene. CDR3 length: 17 residues. CDR3 region: CASRESTSGKSSYEQYF. The CDR3 DNA reads TGTGCCAGCAGGGAATCTACTAGCGGGAAAAGCTCCTACGAGCAGTACTTC.

V usage is TRBV5-1 and J usage is TRBJ1-1, with 7 positions matching TRBD1. CDR3 size: 15 residues. J was trimmed by 2 bases and V by 4 bases; bases with no gene match: 8. CDR1 is SGHRS, CDR2 YFSETQ, per germline. CDR3 protein: CASSRQGQINTEAFF. Written as DNA, the CDR3 is TGCGCCAGCAGCCGACAGGGACAGATAAACACTGAAGCTTTCTTT.

This clone was recorded only once. The V gene is TRBV10-3, the J gene TRBJ2-1; no reliable D call. Germline V gene data show CDR1 as ENHRY and CDR2 as SYGVKD. Trimming removed 6 bases at V and 5 bases at J, with 17 bases between. The CDR3 totals 15 residues. CDR3 protein: CAISKGNSGNNEQFF. DNA for the CDR3: TGTGCCATCAGCAAGGGTAACAGTGGAAACAATGAGCAGTTCTTC.

This clone came up once. The V call is TRBV11-1, the J call TRBJ2-7; TRBD2 agrees at 7 bases. This CDR3 has 15 residues. Losses at the gene ends were 3 bases for V and 2 bases for J; bases not matched to a gene: 7. Germline assignment: CDR1 SGHAT and CDR2 FQDESV (reference sequence). CDR3 sequence (DNA): TGTGCCAGCAGCTTGGTCCAAGGGAGGGCCTACGAGCAGTACTTC. Its translation: CASSLVQGRAYEQYF. The full variable domain, with the rest looked up from reference TRBV11-1 and TRBJ2-7, is EAEVAQSPRYKITEKSQAVAFWCDPISGHATLYWYRQILGQGPELLVQFQDESVVDDSQLPKDRFSAERLKGVDSTLKIQPAELGDSAMYLCASSLVQGRAYEQYFGPGTRLTVT.

V gene TRBV10-1 combines with J gene TRBJ2-3; TRBD2 matches 9 bases. The V and J ends lost 4 bases and 2 bases, in that order; junction bases with no gene match: 1. CDR1 WNHNN and CDR2 SYGVQD come from the germline V gene (reference sequence). This CDR3 spans 14 amino acids. Written as DNA, the CDR3 is TGCGCCAGCAGTGGCGGGAGGGCCACAGATACGCAGTATTTT. Translating it yields CASSGGRATDTQYF.

The V call is TRBV6-5, the J call TRBJ1-1; no clear D gene. This CDR3 contains 13 residues. The V and J ends lost 0 bases and 4 bases respectively, with 6 bases between them. Germline V CDR1 and CDR2: MNHEY, SVGAGI. The CDR3 nucleotides read TGTGCCAGCAGTTACTCGAGGGCCACTGAAGCTTTCTTT. Protein product: CASSYSRATEAFF.

The chain is built from TRBV12-2 and TRBJ2-1; the table's D call, TRBD2, was not checked against the DNA. TRBV12-2 is a pseudogene segment. The CDR3 is 14 residues long. In DNA form, the CDR3 reads TGTGCAAGTCGCCCGAGGACTAGCCGCAATGAGCAGTTCTTC. It codes for CASRPRTSRNEQFF.

V is TRBV27 and J is TRBJ2-7, with D unclear. The germline V gene has CDR1 MNHEY and CDR2 SMNVEV (reference sequence). V was cut by 2 bases and J by 3 bases, with 8 bases left in between. The CDR3 length is 13 residues. CDR3 coding DNA: TGTGCCAGCAGTTTAACTCCTATCTACGAGCAGTACTTC. This encodes CASSLTPIYEQYF.

V is TRBV15 and J is TRBJ1-6, with D maybe TRBD1 (5 bases). In germline, CDR1 is LNHNV, CDR2 YYDKDF (reference sequence). The CDR3 extends over 15 amino acids. Trimming removed 3 bases from V and 10 bases from J, with 16 bases in between. The DNA of the CDR3 is TGTGCCACCAGCAGGGGGGTCAGGGAGGAATCACCCCTCCACTTT. Translating it yields CATSRGVREESPLHF.

CDR3: CASSSGAGEYEQYF. The CDR3 region has the DNA TGTGCCAGCAGCTCAGGGGCGGGGGAGTACGAGCAGTACTTC. This rearrangement joins TRBV11-2 to TRBJ2-7, with D possibly being TRBD2 (7 bases). The CDR3 is made up of 14 amino acids. V lost 4 bases to trimming and J lost 4 bases, with 14 bases between them. Germline values: CDR1 SGHAT, CDR2 FQNNGV.

The chain is built from TRBV7-6 and TRBJ1-2; D unresolved. Germline CDR1 is SGHVS and CDR2 is FNYEAQ. The CDR3 spans 13 residues. V was cut by 1 base and J by 5 bases, with 8 bases left in between. The CDR3 sequence is CASSLGGIYGYTF. The CDR3 nucleotides read TGTGCCAGCAGCTTAGGAGGGATTTATGGCTACACCTTC.

The chain combines TRBV19 with TRBJ2-7; tentatively, D is TRBD1 (8 bases). This CDR3 has 15 residues. CDR1 and CDR2 (germline): LNHDA, SQIVND (reference sequence). V was pared by 5 bases and J by 4 bases, with 18 bases between. CDR3 loop: CASSFGGTGGYEQYF. The DNA of the CDR3 is TGTGCCAGTAGTTTCGGGGGGACAGGAGGGTACGAGCAGTACTTC. The whole variable domain, filled in from reference TRBV19 and TRBJ2-7, reads DGGITQSPKYLFRKEGQNVTLSCEQNLNHDAMYWYRQDPGQGLRLIYYSQIVNDFQKGDIAEGYSVSREKKESFPLTVTSAQKNPTAFYLCASSFGGTGGYEQYFGPGTRLTVT.

DNA for the CDR3: TGTGCCAGCAGTGAACCGGGGTATCGGGGTGAAAAACTGTTTTTT. This translates into CASSEPGYRGEKLFF. The chain uses TRBV6-1 and TRBJ1-4, with D hard to call. Germline V gives CDR1 MNHNS, CDR2 SASEGT. The CDR3 is 15 residues long. V lost 2 bases to trimming and J lost 7 bases, with 14 bases between them.

The chain recombines TRBV7-9 with TRBJ1-4; 10 nucleotides align to TRBD1. CDR1 SEHNR and CDR2 FQNEAQ come from the germline V gene (reference sequence). V lost 4 bases to trimming and J lost 7 bases; unmatched junction nucleotides: 3. The CDR3 extends over 14 amino acids. CDR3 in amino acids: CASSSDRGSEKLFF. The DNA for the CDR3 is TGTGCCAGCAGCTCGGACAGGGGGAGTGAAAAACTGTTTTTT.

This clone appeared once. The V gene is TRBV23-1, the J gene TRBJ2-1; the D is unclear. TRBV23-1 is filed as an ORF, its function uncertain. The V gene lost 8 bases and the J gene lost 15 bases, with 14 bases spanning the gap. The CDR3 sequence is 10 residues long. CDR3 amino acids: CASVSPMGFF. CDR3 DNA sequence: TGCGCCAGCGTAAGTCCTATGGGGTTCTTC.

This clone appeared once. This chain connects TRBV19 to TRBJ2-2; a possible D gene is TRBD1 (5 bases). The V gene lost 3 bases and the J gene lost 6 bases, with 11 bases spanning the gap. In germline, CDR1 is LNHDA, CDR2 SQIVND (reference sequence). The CDR3 spans 14 residues. The chain's CDR3 is CASSIWQGAGELFF. The CDR3 nucleotides read TGTGCCAGTAGTATCTGGCAGGGTGCCGGGGAGCTGTTTTTT.